The rows below give T cell receptor beta chains drawn from one sample of a study of human CD8 memory T cell subsets. TCRdb reworked the 5' RACE reads into one entry per CDR3 protein, no DNA. The sample yields about 18,000 distinct CDR3 sequences, of which the top ten take up about 5%. Sequencing was done on a sample of CD8+ T cells from PBMCs. Receptors were obtained from a human donor in good health. Each CDR3 is given with its conserved first and last residue. Expanded clones get a size class; other rows say once, few or many, or leave the size out.

TRBV12-3/TRBV12-4	NA	TRBJ2-3	CASRGGTSITDTQYF
TRBV10-2	NA	TRBJ2-2	CASSERGGPTGELFF
TRBV29-1	NA	TRBJ2-7	CSVEGGPRGDYEQYF
TRBV4-3	NA	TRBJ2-1	CASSQVLAGEMNEQFF
TRBV11-2	NA	TRBJ2-1	CASSPRGSGGPFF
TRBV2	large	TRBJ2-3	CASSSGQTTDTQYF
TRBV27	NA	TRBJ2-7	CASSFSGLAAYEQYF
TRBV7-9	medium-sized	TRBJ1-5	CASSPTGQGGGNQPQHF
TRBV25-1	NA	TRBJ1-1	CASSPGSYTEAFF
TRBV14	NA	TRBJ2-7	CASSPGQGPYEQYF
TRBV7-9	NA	TRBJ2-5	CASSQGLAGLETQYF
TRBV28	NA	TRBJ1-5	CASSLDRGPSNQPQHF
TRBV5-1	medium-sized	TRBJ2-1	CASSFTRTFGSYNEQFF
TRBV7-9	NA	TRBJ1-4	CASSLGLHTFTNEKLFF
TRBV13	NA	TRBJ2-5	CASSSGTTLETQYF
TRBV28	NA	TRBJ2-7	CASSFGIEIETYEQYF
TRBV3-1	NA	TRBJ2-1	CASTPAGTRLSSYNEQFF
TRBV19	NA	TRBJ2-7	CASGDSTGIGINEQYF
TRBV6-6	NA	TRBJ1-2	CASSYSSGTGYTF
TRBV6-2/TRBV6-3	NA	TRBJ2-7	CASSPEVRDSRPYEQYF
TRBV4-1	NA	TRBJ2-5	CASSQSPMGGTRHQETQYF
TRBV4-1	NA	TRBJ2-1	CASSQVAGGGYNEQFF
TRBV27	NA	TRBJ2-1	CASSFEARRGSYNEQFF
TRBV7-9	NA	TRBJ2-7	CASSPGRELDEQYF
TRBV29-1	NA	TRBJ2-3	CSVDGFRGQGADGSDTQYF
TRBV7-3	NA	TRBJ2-1	CASSLHGPSNEQFF
TRBV13	NA	TRBJ2-2	CASSRRERAGELFF
TRBV7-2	NA	TRBJ2-5	CASSLGTGEETQYF